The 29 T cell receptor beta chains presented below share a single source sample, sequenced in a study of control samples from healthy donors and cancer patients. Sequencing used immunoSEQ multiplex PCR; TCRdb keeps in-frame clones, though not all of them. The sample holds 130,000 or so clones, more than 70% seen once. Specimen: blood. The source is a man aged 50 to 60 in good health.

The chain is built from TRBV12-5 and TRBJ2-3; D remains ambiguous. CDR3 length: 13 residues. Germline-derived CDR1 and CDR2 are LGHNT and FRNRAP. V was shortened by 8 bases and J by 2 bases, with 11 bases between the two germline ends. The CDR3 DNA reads TGTGCTAGTAGTGGGCCGACCACAGATACGCAGTATTTT. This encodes CASSGPTTDTQYF.

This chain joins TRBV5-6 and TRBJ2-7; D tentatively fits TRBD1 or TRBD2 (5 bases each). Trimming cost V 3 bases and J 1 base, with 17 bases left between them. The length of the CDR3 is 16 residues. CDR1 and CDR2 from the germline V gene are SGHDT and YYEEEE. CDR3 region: CASSYLGRLDSYEQYF. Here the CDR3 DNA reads TGTGCCAGCAGCTATCTGGGACGGCTGGATTCCTACGAGCAGTACTTC.

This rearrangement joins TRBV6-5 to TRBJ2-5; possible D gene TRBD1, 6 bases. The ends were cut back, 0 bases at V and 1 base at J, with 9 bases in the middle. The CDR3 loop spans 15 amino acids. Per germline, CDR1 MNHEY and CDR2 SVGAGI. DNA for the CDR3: TGTGCCAGCAGTTACTCGTGGGGGCGCCAAGAGACCCAGTACTTC. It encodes CASSYSWGRQETQYF.

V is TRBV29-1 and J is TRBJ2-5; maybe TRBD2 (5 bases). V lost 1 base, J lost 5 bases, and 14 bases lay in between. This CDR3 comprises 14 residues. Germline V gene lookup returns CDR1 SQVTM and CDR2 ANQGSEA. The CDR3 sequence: CSVEVGSRGETQYF. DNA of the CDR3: TGCAGCGTTGAAGTGGGGAGTCGAGGGGAGACCCAGTACTTC.

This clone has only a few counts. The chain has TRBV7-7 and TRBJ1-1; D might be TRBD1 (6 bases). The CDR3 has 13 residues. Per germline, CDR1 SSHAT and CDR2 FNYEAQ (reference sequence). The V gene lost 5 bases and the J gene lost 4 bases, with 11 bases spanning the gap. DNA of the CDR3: TGTGCCAGCAGCAGGGACATTCTCACTGAAGCTTTCTTT. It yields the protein CASSRDILTEAFF.

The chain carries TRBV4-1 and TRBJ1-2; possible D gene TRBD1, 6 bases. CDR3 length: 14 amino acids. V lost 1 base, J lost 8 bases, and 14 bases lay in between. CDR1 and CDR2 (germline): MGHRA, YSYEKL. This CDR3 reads CASSQAGGGWGYTF. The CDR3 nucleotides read TGCGCCAGCAGCCAAGCGGGGGGGGGCTGGGGCTACACCTTC.

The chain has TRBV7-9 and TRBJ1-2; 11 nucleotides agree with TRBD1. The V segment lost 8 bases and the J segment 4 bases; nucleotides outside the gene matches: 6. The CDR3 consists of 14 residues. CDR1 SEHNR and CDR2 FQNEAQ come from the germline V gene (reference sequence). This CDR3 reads CASSGQGAFYGYTF. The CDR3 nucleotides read TGTGCCAGCTCCGGACAGGGGGCGTTCTATGGCTACACCTTC.

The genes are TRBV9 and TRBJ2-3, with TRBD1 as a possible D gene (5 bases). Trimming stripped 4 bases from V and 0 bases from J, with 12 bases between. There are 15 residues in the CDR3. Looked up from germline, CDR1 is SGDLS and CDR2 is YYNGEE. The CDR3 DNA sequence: TGTGCCAGCAGCCCCCAGGGTACTAGCACAGATACGCAGTATTTT. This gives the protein CASSPQGTSTDTQYF.

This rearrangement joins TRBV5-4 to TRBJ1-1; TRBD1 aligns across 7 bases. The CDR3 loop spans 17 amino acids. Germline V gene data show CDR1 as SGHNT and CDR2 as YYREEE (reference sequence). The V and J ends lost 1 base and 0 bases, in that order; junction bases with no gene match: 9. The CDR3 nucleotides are TGTGCCAGCAGCTTGTCCCGGGGACAGCTCATGAACACTGAAGCTTTCTTT. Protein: CASSLSRGQLMNTEAFF.

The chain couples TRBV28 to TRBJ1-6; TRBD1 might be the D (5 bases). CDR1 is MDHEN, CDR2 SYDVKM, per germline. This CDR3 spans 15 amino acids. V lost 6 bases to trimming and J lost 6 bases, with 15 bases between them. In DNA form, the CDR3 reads TGTGCCAGCAGACCTCCAGGGTCGCTTAATTCACCCCTCCACTTT. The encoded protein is CASRPPGSLNSPLHF.

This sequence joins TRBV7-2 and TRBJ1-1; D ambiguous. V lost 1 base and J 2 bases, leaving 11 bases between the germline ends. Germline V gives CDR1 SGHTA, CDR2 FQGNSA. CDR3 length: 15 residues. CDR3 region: CASSLVVGGNTEAFF. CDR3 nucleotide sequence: TGTGCCAGCAGCTTAGTTGTGGGTGGAAACACTGAAGCTTTCTTT.

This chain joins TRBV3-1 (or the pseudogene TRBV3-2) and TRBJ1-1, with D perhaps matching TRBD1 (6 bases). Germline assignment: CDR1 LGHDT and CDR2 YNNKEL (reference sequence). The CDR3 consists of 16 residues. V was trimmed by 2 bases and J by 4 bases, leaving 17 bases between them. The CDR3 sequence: CASSQRGGGEGTEAFF. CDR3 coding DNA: TGTGCCAGCAGCCAAAGAGGGGGGGGCGAGGGCACTGAAGCTTTCTTT.

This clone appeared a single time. DNA for the CDR3: TGCGCCAGCAGTGCCCAGGGGCGGGGCACGACCTACGAGCAGTACTTC. This gives the protein CASSAQGRGTTYEQYF. The chain has TRBV10-1 and TRBJ2-7; D may match TRBD1 or TRBD2 (6 bases each). The CDR3 has 16 amino acids. Germline V lookup: CDR1 WNHNN, CDR2 SYGVQD (reference sequence). Trimming stripped 4 bases from V and 2 bases from J, with 18 bases between.

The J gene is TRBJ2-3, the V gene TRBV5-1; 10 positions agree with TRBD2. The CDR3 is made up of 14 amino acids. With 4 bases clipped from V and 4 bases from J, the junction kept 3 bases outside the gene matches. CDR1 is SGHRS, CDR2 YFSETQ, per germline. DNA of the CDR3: TGCGCCAGCAGCGGGACTAGCGCGGCAGATACGCAGTATTTT. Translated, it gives CASSGTSAADTQYF.

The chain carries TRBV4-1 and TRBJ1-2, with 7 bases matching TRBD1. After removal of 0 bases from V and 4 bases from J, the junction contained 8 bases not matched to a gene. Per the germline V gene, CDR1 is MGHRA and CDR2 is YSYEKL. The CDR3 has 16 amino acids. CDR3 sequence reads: CASSQDRQGSFYGYTF. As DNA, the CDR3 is TGCGCCAGCAGCCAAGATCGACAGGGCTCCTTCTATGGCTACACCTTC.

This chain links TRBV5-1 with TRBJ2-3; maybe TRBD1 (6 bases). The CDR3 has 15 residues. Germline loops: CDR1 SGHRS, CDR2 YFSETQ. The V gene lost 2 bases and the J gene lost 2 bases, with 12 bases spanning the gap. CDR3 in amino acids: CASSLQGPLTDTQYF. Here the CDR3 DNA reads TGCGCCAGCAGCTTACAGGGCCCTCTCACAGATACGCAGTATTTT.

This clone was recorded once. The CDR3 protein is CASSDEGSNSPLHF. The CDR3 DNA is TGTGCCAGCAGTGATGAGGGATCGAATTCACCCCTCCACTTT. The J gene is TRBJ1-6, the V gene TRBV25-1, with D hard to call. The CDR3 runs 14 residues. CDR1 is MGHDK, CDR2 SYGVNS, per germline. V was cut by 3 bases and J by 7 bases, with 10 bases left in between.

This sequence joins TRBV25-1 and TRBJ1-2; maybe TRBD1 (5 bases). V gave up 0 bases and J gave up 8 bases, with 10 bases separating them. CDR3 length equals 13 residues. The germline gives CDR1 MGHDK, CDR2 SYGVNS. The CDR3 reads CASSEYGGWGYTF. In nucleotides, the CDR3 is TGTGCCAGCAGTGAATATGGGGGTTGGGGCTACACCTTC.

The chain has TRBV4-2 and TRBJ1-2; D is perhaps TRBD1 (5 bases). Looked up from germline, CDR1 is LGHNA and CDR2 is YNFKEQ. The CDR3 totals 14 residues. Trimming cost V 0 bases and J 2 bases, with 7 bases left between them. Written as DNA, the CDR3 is TGTGCCAGCAGCCAAGAACGGGGGAACTATGGCTACACCTTC. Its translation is CASSQERGNYGYTF.

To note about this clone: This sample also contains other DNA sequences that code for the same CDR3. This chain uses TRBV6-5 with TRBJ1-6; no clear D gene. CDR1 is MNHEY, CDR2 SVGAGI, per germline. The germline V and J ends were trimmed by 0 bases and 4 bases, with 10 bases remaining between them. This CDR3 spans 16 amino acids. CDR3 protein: CASSYSGSSYNSPLHF. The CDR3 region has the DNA TGTGCCAGCAGTTACTCTGGGAGCAGTTATAATTCACCCCTCCACTTT.

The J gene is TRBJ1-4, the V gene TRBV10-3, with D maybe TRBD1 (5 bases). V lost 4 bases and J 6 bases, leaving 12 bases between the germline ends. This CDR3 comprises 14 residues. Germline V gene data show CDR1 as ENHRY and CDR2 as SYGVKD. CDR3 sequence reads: CAISGGGTDEKLFF. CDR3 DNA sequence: TGTGCCATCAGTGGTGGGGGTACGGATGAAAAACTGTTTTTT.

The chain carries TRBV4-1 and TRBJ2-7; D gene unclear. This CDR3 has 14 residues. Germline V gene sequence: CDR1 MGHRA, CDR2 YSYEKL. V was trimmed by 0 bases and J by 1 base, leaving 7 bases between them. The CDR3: CASSQELSSYEQYF. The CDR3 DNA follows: TGCGCCAGCAGCCAAGAACTCTCATCCTACGAGCAGTACTTC.

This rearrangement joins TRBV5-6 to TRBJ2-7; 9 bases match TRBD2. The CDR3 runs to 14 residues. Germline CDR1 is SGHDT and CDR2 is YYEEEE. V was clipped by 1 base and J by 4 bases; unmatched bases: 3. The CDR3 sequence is CASSLQRGDYEQYF. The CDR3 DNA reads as TGTGCCAGCAGCTTGCAGCGGGGGGATTACGAGCAGTACTTC.

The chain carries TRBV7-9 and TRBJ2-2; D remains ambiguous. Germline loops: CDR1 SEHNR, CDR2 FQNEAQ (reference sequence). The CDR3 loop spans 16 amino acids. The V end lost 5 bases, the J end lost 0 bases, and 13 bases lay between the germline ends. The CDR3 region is CASSHPKASNTGELFF. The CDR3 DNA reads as TGTGCCAGCAGCCACCCCAAAGCTTCGAACACCGGGGAGCTGTTTTTT.

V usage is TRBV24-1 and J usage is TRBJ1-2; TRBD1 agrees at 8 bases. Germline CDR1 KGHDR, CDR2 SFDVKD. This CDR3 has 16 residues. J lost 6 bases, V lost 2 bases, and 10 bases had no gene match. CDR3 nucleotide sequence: TGTGCCACCAGTGATTCTTCCACACGACAGGGGAATGGCTACACCTTC. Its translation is CATSDSSTRQGNGYTF.

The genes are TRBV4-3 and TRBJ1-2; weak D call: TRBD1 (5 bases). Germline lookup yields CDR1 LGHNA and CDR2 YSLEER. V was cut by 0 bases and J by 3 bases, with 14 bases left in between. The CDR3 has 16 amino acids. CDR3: CASSQDGAARDYGYTF. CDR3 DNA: TGCGCCAGCAGCCAAGATGGGGCAGCTAGGGACTATGGCTACACCTTC.

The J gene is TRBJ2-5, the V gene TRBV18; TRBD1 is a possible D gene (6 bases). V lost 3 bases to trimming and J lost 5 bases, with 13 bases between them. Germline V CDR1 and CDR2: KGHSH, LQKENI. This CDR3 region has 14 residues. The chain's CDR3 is CASSPRTVFETQYF. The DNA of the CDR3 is TGTGCCAGCTCACCCCGGACAGTTTTCGAGACCCAGTACTTC.

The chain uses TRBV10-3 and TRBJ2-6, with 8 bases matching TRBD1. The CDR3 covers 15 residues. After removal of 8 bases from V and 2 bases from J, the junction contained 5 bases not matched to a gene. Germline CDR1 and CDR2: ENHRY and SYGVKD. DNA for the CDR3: TGTGCCATCCCTAGGACAGGGCCTGGGGCCAACGTCCTGACTTTC. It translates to CAIPRTGPGANVLTF.

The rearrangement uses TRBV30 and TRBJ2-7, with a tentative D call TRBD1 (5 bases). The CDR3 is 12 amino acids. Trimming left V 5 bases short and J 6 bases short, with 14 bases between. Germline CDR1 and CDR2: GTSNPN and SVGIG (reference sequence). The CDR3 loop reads CAWGFRASEQYF. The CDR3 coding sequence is TGTGCCTGGGGGTTCAGGGCCTCCGAGCAGTACTTC.